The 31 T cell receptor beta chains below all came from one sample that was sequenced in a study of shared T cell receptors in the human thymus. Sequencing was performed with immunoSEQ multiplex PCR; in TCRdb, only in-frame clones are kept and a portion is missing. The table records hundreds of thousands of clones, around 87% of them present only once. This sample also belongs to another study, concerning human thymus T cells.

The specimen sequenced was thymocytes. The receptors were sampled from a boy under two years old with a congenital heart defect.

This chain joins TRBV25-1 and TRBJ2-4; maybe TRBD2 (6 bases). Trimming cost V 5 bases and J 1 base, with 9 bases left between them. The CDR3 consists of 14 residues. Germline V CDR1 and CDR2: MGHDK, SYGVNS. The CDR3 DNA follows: TGTGCCAGCAGTATGCGGGATGCCAAAAACATTCAGTACTTC. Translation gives CASSMRDAKNIQYF.

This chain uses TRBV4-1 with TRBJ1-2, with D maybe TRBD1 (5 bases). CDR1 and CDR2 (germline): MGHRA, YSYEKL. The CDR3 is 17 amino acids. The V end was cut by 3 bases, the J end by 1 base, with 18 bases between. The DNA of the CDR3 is TGCGCCAGCAGCCACACCGAGAAAAGGGGTAGTAACTATGGCTACACCTTC. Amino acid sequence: CASSHTEKRGSNYGYTF.

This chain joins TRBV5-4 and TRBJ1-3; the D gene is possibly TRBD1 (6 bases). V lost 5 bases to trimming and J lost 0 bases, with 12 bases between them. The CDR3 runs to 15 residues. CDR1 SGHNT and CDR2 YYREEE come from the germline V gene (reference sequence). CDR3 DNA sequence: TGTGCCAGCAGTCCAGGGGCGAGCTCTGGAAACACCATATATTTT. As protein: CASSPGASSGNTIYF.

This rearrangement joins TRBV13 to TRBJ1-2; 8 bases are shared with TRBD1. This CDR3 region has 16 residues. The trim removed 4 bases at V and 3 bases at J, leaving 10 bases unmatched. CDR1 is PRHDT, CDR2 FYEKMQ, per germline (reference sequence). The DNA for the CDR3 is TGTGCCAGCAGCTCATCAAACCGGACAGGGTACTATGGCTACACCTTC. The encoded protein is CASSSSNRTGYYGYTF.

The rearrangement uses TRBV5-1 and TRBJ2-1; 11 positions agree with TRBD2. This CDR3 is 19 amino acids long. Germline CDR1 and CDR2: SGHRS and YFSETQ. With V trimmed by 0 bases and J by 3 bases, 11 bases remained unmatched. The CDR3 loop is CASSLVLTPLAGDYNEQFF. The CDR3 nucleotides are TGCGCCAGCAGCTTGGTTCTAACCCCACTAGCGGGAGACTACAATGAGCAGTTCTTC.

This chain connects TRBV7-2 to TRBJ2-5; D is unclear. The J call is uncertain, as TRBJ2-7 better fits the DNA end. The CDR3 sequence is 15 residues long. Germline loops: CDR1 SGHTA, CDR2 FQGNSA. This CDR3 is CASNPDSGNSYEQYF. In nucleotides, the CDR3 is TGTGCCAGCAACCCGGATTCGGGTAACTCCTACGAGCAGTACTTC.

The CDR3 is CAISDRHYGYTF. In DNA, the CDR3 is TGTGCCATCAGTGACAGGCACTATGGCTACACCTTC. The rearrangement uses TRBV10-3 and TRBJ1-2; D is uncertain. The ends were cut back, 3 bases at V and 3 bases at J, with 5 bases in the middle. The CDR3 loop spans 12 amino acids. CDR1 and CDR2 from the germline V gene are ENHRY and SYGVKD.

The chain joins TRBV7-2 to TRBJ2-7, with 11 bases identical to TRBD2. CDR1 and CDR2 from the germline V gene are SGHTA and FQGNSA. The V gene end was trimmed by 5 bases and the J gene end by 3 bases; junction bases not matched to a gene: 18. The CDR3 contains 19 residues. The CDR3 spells CASSGGNRLAGGLGYEQYF. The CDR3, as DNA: TGTGCCAGCAGCGGGGGAAATCGGCTAGCGGGAGGTCTGGGCTACGAGCAGTACTTC.

The CDR3, as DNA: TGTGCCATCAGTGAGCCCCTTTGGGAGGACAGGGAGCTCTATGGCTACACCTTC. Translation: CAISEPLWEDRELYGYTF. This chain joins TRBV10-3 and TRBJ1-2, with TRBD1 matching 8 bases. V lost 2 bases to trimming and J lost 4 bases; unmatched junction nucleotides: 15. The CDR3 consists of 18 residues. Germline V CDR1 and CDR2: ENHRY, SYGVKD.

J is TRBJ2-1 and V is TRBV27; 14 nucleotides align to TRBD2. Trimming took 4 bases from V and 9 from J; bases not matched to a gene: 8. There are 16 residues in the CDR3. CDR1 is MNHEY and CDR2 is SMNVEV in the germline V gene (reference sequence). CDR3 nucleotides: TGTGCCAGCAGTTCTAAGACTAGCGGGAGGGTCAGTGAGCAGTTCTTC. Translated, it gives CASSSKTSGRVSEQFF.

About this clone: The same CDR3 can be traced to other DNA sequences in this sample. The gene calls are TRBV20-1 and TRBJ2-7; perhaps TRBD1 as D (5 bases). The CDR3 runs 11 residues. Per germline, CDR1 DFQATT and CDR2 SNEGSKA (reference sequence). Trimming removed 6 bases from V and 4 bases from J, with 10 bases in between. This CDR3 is CSASRDYEQYF. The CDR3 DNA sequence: TGCAGTGCAAGCAGGGATTACGAGCAGTACTTC.

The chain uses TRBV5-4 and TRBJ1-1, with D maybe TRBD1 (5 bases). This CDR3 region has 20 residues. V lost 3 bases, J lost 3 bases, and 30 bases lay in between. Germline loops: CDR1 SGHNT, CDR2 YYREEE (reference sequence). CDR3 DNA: TGTGCCAGCAGCTGGAAGAAGGCGGGACGGAATACAAGAGAGGACACTGAAGCTTTCTTT. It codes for CASSWKKAGRNTREDTEAFF.

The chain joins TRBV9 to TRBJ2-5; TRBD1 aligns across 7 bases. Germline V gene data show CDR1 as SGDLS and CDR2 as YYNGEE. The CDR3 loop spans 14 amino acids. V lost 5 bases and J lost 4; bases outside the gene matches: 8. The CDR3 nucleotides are TGTGCCAGCAGAGGGGACAGCCTTCCAGAGACCCAGTACTTC. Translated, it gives CASRGDSLPETQYF.

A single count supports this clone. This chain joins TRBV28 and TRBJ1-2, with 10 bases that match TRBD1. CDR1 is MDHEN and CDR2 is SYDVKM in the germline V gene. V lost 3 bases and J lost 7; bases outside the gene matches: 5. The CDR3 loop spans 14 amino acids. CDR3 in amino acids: CASSFRDRGAGYTF. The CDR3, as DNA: TGTGCCAGCAGTTTCCGGGACAGGGGAGCTGGCTACACCTTC.

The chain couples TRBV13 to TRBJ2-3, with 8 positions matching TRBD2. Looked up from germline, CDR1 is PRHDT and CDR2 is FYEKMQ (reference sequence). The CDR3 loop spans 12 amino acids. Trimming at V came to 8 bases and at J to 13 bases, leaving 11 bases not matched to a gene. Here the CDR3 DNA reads TGTGCCAGCGGGGGCCATAGCGGGGCCAAGTATTTT. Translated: CASGGHSGAKYF.

CDR3 nucleotides: TGTGCCAGTAGTATGAGGGACTCCTACAATGAGCAGTTCTTC. This translates into CASSMRDSYNEQFF. This rearrangement joins TRBV19 to TRBJ2-1; D is possibly TRBD2 (5 bases). The germline gives CDR1 LNHDA, CDR2 SQIVND (reference sequence). CDR3 size: 14 residues. V shed 3 bases and J shed 0 bases, with 6 bases lying between them.

The CDR3 DNA follows: TGTGCCAGCAGTTACAAAGAGGGGGCTTTCGATTCACCCCTCCACTTT. Residues: CASSYKEGAFDSPLHF. The V call is TRBV6-5, the J call TRBJ1-6, with 7 bases identical to TRBD1. The CDR3 sequence is 16 residues long. The V segment lost 2 bases and the J segment 8 bases; nucleotides outside the gene matches: 9. In germline, CDR1 is MNHEY, CDR2 SVGAGI.

The CDR3 DNA reads TGCGCCAGCAGACCGGGACTAGCGAGACCCTACGAGCAGTACTTC. This translates into CASRPGLARPYEQYF. The genes are TRBV10-2 and TRBJ2-7, with 10 bases lining up with TRBD2. Germline V gene data show CDR1 as WSHSY and CDR2 as SAAADI. Trimming at V came to 6 bases and at J to 2 bases, leaving 7 bases not matched to a gene. CDR3 length: 15 amino acids.

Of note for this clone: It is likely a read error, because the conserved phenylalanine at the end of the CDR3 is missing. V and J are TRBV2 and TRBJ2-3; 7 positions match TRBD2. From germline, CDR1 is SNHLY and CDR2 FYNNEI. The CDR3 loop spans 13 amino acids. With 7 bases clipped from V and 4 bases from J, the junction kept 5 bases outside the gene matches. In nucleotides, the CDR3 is TGTGCCAGCATAGGGAGGGTCTCAGATACGCAGTATGTT. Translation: CASIGRVSDTQYV.

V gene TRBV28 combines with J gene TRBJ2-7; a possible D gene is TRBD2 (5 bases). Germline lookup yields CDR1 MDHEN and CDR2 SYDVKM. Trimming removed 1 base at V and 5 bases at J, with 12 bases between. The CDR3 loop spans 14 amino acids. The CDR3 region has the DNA TGTGCCAGCAGTTTATTCGCGGGTCCCGACGAGCAGTACTTC. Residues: CASSLFAGPDEQYF.

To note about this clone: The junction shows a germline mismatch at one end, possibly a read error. Here the CDR3 DNA reads TGTGCCAGCAGTTTAGGGGGACAGGAAGAGACCCAGTACTTC. This codes for CASSLGGQEETQYF. This chain connects TRBV11-2 to TRBJ2-5, with 8 bases identical to TRBD1. CDR1 is SGHAT and CDR2 is FQNNGV in the germline V gene. The CDR3 spans 14 residues.

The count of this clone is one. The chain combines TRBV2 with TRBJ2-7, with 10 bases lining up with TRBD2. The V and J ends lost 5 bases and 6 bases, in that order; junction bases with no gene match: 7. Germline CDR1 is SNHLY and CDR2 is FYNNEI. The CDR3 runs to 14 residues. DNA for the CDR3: TGTGCCAGCAGTCTAGCGGGAGCCAAGGTCGAGCAGTACTTC. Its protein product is CASSLAGAKVEQYF.

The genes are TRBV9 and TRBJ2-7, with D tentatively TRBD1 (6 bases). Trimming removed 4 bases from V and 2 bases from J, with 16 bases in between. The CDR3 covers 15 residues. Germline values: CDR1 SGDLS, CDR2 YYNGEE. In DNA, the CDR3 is TGTGCCAGCAGCCCCGGAACAGGGTACCCCTACGAGCAGTACTTC. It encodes CASSPGTGYPYEQYF.

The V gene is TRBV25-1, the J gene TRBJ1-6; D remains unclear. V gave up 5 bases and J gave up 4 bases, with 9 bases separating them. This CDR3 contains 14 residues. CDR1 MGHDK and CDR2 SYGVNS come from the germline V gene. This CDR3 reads CASSSQNYNSPLHF. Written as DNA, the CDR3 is TGTGCCAGCAGTTCCCAGAATTATAATTCACCCCTCCACTTT.

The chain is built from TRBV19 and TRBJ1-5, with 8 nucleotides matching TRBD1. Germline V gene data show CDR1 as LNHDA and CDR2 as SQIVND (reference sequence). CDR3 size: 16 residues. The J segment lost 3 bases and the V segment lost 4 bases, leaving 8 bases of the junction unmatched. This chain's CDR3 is CASSTEDRGLNQPQHF. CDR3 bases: TGTGCCAGTAGTACAGAAGACAGGGGCCTCAATCAGCCCCAGCATTTT.

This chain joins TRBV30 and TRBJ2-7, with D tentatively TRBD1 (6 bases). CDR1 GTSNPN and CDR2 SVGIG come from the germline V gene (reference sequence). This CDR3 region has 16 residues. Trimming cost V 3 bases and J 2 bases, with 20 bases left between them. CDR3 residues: CAWSPTLQGTPYEQYF. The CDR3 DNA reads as TGTGCCTGGAGCCCCACTTTGCAGGGGACACCCTACGAGCAGTACTTC.

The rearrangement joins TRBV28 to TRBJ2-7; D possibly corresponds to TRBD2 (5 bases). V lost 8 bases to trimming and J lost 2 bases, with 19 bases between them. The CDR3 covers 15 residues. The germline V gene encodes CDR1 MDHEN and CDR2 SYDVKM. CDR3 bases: TGTGCCAGCTCCACTGGGAGCTTCGGAACCTACGAGCAGTACTTC. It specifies CASSTGSFGTYEQYF.

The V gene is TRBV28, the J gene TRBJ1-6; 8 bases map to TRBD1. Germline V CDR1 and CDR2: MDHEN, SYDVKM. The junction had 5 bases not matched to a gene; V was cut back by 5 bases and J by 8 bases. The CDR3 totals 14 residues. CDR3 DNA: TGTGCCAGCAGTACCAGGGGGCCTTATTCACCCCTCCACTTT. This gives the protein CASSTRGPYSPLHF.

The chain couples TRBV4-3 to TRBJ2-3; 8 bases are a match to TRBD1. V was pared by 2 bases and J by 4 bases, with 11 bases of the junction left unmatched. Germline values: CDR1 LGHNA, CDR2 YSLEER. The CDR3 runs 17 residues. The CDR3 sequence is CASSQRDRTSGADTQYF. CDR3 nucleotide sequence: TGCGCCAGCAGCCAAAGGGACAGGACATCAGGGGCAGATACGCAGTATTTT.

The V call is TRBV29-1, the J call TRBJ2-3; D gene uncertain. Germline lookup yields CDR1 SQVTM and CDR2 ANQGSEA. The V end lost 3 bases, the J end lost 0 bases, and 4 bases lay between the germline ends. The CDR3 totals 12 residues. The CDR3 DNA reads TGCAGCGTTGAGGAGAGCACAGATACGCAGTATTTT. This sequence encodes CSVEESTDTQYF.

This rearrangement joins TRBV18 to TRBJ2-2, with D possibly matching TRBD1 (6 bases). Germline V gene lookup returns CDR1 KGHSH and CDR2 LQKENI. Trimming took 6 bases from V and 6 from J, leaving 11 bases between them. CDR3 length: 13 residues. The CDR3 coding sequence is TGTGCCAGCTCCGCACACAGGGCCGGGGAGCTGTTTTTT. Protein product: CASSAHRAGELFF.